This entry is about one TCR beta chain. The data were taken from a study of T cells in localized non-small cell lung cancer. V was clipped by 9 bases and J by 5 bases; unmatched bases: 8. Germline CDR1 reads LNHDA; CDR2 reads SQIVND (reference sequence). The CDR3 is made up of 13 amino acids. TCRdb's copy holds only in-frame clones and misses some; the assay was immunoSEQ multiplex PCR. The data show 30,000 or so clones, about nine tenths seen once. Sample: peripheral blood mononuclear cells, taken before any cancer treatment. The sequence came from a woman aged 35 to 70 with stage III lung adenocarcinoma. The chain joins TRBV19 to TRBJ2-3; 7 bases are shared with TRBD2. CDR3 in amino acids: CASRTGGGDTQYF. The DNA for the CDR3 is TGTGCCAGCCGAACCGGCGGGGGAGATACGCAGTATTTT.